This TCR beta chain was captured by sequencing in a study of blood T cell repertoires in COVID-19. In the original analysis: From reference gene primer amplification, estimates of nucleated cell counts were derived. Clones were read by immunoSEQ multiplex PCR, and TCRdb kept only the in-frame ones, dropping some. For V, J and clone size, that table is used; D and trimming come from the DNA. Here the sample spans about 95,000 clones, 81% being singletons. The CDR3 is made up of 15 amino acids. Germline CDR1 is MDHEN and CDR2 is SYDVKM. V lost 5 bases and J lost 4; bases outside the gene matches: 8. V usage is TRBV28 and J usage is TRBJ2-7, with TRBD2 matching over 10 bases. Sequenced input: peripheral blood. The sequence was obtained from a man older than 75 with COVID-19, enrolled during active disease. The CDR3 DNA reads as TGTGCCAGCAGTCCACTAACTAGCGGGATGTACGAGCAGTACTTC. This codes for CASSPLTSGMYEQYF.